These 4 T cell receptor beta chains share one sample of origin, sequenced in a study of T cell responses to AZD1222 COVID-19 vaccine. Using immunoSEQ multiplex PCR, the repertoire was profiled, and TCRdb retains in-frame clones only, with some absent. Of some 42,000 clones listed, 75% to 90% are singletons. This sample comprised peripheral blood, obtained 28 days after the second AZD1222 dose. The receptors originated from an adult who received the AZD1222 COVID-19 vaccine.

J is TRBJ1-2 and V is TRBV6-5, with D uncertain. The CDR3 length is 11 residues. Trimming cost V 8 bases and J 3 bases, with 7 bases left between them. CDR1 and CDR2 from the germline V gene are MNHEY and SVGAGI. CDR3 amino acids: CASVMYYGYTF. The CDR3 DNA follows: TGTGCCAGCGTCATGTACTATGGCTACACCTTC.

The chain uses TRBV19 and TRBJ2-1, with 11 positions matching TRBD2. The CDR3 loop spans 16 amino acids. From germline, CDR1 is LNHDA and CDR2 SQIVND (reference sequence). The J segment lost 4 bases and the V segment lost 7 bases, leaving 9 bases of the junction unmatched. The DNA of the CDR3 is TGTGCCAGTACCACTCGGGCTAGCGGGGGGTACAATGAGCAGTTCTTC. Residues: CASTTRASGGYNEQFF.

J is TRBJ2-5 and V is TRBV7-9, with D possibly being TRBD1 (6 bases). Germline V gene sequence: CDR1 SEHNR, CDR2 FQNEAQ (reference sequence). The germline V and J ends were trimmed by 6 bases and 1 base, with 21 bases remaining between them. The CDR3 loop spans 17 amino acids. CDR3 sequence (DNA): TGTGCCAGCAGGAAGGGGTCAGGGGAGATTGGCCAAGAGACCCAGTACTTC. It encodes CASRKGSGEIGQETQYF.

The V and J genes are TRBV28 and TRBJ2-7, with TRBD2 as a possible D gene (7 bases). This CDR3 has 19 amino acids. Trimming pared 4 bases from V and 6 bases from J, leaving 31 bases between. Germline-derived CDR1 and CDR2 are MDHEN and SYDVKM. Here the CDR3 reads CASSYSFLNPSAGAGEQYF. CDR3 sequence (DNA): TGTGCCAGCAGTTATTCCTTCTTAAACCCGTCCGCGGGGGCTGGCGAGCAGTACTTC.